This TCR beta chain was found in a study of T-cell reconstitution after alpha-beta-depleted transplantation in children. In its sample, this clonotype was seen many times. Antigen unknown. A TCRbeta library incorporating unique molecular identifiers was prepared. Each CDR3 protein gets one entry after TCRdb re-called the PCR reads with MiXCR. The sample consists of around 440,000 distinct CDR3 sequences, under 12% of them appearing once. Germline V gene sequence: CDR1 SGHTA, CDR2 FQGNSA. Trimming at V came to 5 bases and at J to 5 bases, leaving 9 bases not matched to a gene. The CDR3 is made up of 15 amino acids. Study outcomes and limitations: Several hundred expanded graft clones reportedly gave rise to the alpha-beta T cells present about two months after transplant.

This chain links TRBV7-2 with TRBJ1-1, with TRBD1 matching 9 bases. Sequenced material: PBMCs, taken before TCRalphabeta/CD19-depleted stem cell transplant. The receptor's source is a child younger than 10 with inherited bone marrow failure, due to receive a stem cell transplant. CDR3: CASSLGGTGWTEAFF. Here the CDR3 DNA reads TGTGCCAGCAGCCTAGGCGGGACAGGGTGGACTGAAGCTTTCTTT.